The sequence of this T cell receptor (beta chain) was determined in a study of CD8 T cells in ankylosing spondylitis. TCRdb reprocessed the 5' RACE reads via MiXCR and lists one record per CDR3 protein. Among about 360,000 distinct CDR3 sequences listed, 20% were seen once. Trimming shortened V by 0 bases and J by 2 bases, and 11 bases separated the two germline ends. The germline V gene has CDR1 MGHRA and CDR2 YSYEKL. The CDR3 covers 16 residues. Sample: blood, either unsorted or a sorted T cell fraction (not recorded which). V gene TRBV4-1 combines with J gene TRBJ1-3; tentative D call: TRBD1 (6 bases). The TCR comes from a male donor with ankylosing spondylitis or in good health (not recorded which). CDR3 sequence (DNA): TGCGCCAGCAGCCAAGACGGGCAGGGGACTGGAAACACCATATATTTT. Protein: CASSQDGQGTGNTIYF.